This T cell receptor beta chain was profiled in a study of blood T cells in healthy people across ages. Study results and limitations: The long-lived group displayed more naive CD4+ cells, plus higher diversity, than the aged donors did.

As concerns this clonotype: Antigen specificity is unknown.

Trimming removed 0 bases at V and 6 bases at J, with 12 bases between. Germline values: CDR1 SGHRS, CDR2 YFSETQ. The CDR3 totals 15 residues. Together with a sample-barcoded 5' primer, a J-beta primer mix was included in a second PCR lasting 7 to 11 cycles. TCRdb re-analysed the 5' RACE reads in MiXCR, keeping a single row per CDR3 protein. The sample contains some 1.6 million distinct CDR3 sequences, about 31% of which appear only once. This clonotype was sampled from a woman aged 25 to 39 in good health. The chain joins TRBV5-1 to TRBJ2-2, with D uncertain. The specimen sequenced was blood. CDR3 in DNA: TGCGCCAGCAGCTTGGAGGCGCCCTACGCCGGGGAGCTGTTTTTT. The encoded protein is CASSLEAPYAGELFF.